This paragraph covers one T cell receptor beta chain sequence. Its antigen is not identified. Assay used: immunoSEQ multiplex PCR; TCRdb lists only in-frame clones, some missing. Of around 15,000 clones in the sample, roughly 87% were seen once. This record comes from a study of T cell repertoires in ileal Crohn's disease. Study conclusions and caveats: Compared with CD4 T cells, sorted CD8 cells carried more expanded clones. All patients with clonality above 26.8% had endoscopic recurrence.

Germline V gene lookup returns CDR1 SGDLS and CDR2 YYNGEE. This CDR3 is 14 amino acids long. V was shortened by 0 bases and J by 1 base, with 7 bases between the two germline ends. This receptor was taken from an adult with Crohn's disease. The J gene is TRBJ1-2, the V gene TRBV9; D may be TRBD1 (6 bases). Sequencing used ileal tissue. CDR3 amino acids: CASSVGDINYGYTF. The CDR3 DNA reads TGTGCCAGCAGCGTAGGGGACATTAACTATGGCTACACCTTC.